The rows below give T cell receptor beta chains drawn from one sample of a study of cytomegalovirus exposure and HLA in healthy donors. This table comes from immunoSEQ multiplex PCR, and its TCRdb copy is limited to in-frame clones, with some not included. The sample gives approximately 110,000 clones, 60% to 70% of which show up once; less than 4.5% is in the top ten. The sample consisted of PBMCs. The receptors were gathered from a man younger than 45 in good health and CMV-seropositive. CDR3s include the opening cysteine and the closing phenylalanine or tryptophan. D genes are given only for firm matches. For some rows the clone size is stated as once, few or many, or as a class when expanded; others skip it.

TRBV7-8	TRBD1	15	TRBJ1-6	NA	TGTGCCAGCAGCGAAACCGGGACAGGGGTTTCACCCCTCCACTTT	CASSETGTGVSPLHF
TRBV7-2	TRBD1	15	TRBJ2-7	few	TGTGCCAGCAGCCCATTTACAGGGGTAGCCTACGAGCAGTACTTC	CASSPFTGVAYEQYF
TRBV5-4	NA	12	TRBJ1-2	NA	TGTGCCAGCAGCTTTGGGGGGAATGGCTACACCTTC	CASSFGGNGYTF
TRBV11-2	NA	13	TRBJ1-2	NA	TGTGCCAGCACCCCGGGGCAGGGAGGCGGCTACACCTTC	CASTPGQGGGYTF
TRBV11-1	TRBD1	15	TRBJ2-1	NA	TGTGCCAGCAGCTTATTGGGACAGGGTTACAATGAGCAGTTCTTC	CASSLLGQGYNEQFF
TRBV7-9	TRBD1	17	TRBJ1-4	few	TGTGCCAGCAGCTTAATCAGCAGGGGGAGGACGAATGAAAAACTGTTTTTT	CASSLISRGRTNEKLFF
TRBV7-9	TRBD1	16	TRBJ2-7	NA	TGTGCCAGCAGCCCTCCCCTTCCCAGGGGGAACGACGAGCAGTACTTC	CASSPPLPRGNDEQYF
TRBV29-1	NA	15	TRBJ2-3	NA	TGCAGCGTTGAATGGACGACACGACAGGCAGATACGCAGTATTTT	CSVEWTTRQADTQYF
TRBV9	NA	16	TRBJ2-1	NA	TGTGCCAGCAGCGTAGACCCCCTTCCGCAGCGCAATGAGCAGTTCTTC	CASSVDPLPQRNEQFF
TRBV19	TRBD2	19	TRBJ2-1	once	TGTGCCAGTAGCCCCCGGGCACTAGCGGGGGGTCGGGTTTTGAATGAGCAGTTCTTC	CASSPRALAGGRVLNEQFF
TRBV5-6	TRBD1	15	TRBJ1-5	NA	TGTGCCAGCAGCTTCGGGACAGGGGATTCTCAGCCCCAGCATTTT	CASSFGTGDSQPQHF
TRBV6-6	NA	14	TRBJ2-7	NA	TGTGCCAGCAGTTACTCGGAGACTTTATACGAGCAGTACTTC	CASSYSETLYEQYF
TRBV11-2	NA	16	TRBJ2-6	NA	TGTGCCAGCAGCATCAACAGCTTCTCTGGGGCCAACGTCCTGACTTTC	CASSINSFSGANVLTF
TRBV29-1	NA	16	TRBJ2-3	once	TGCAGCGTTGAATCCGGTTCTAGACTCCGAACAGATACGCAGTATTTT	CSVESGSRLRTDTQYF
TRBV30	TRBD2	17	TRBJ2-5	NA	TGTGCCTGGAGTACTAATCTATGGGGGGGGATAGAAGAGACCCAGTACTTC	CAWSTNLWGGIEETQYF
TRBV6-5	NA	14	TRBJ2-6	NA	TGTGCCAGCAGTGAAGGGGGAGCGGCTAACGTCCTGACTTTC	CASSEGGAANVLTF
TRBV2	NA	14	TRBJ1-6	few	TGTGCCAGCAGCCTCGACAGTGGTGGGATACCCCTCCACTTT	CASSLDSGGIPLHF
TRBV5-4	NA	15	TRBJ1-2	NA	TGTGCCAGCAGCTGGAGCGGAGGGTCCAACTATGGCTACACCTTC	CASSWSGGSNYGYTF
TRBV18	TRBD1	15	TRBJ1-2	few	TGTGCCAGCTCCGCTGGACAGGGCCTCCTCTATGGCTACACCTTC	CASSAGQGLLYGYTF
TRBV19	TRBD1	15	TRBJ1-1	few	TGTGCCACGTCCCGGGACAGGGACCCAAACACTGAAGCTTTCTTT	CATSRDRDPNTEAFF
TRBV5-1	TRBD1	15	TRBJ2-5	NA	TGCGCCAGCAGCCCCGGACAGGGGCCCCAAGAGACCCAGTACTTC	CASSPGQGPQETQYF
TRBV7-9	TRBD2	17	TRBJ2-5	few	TGTGCCAGCAGCCCCCCATTCCGACTAGCGGGGGGGGAGACCCAGTACTTC	CASSPPFRLAGGETQYF
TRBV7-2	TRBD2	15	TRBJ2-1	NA	TGTGCCAGCAGCTCGGGACTAGCGGAGTACAATGAGCAGTTCTTC	CASSSGLAEYNEQFF
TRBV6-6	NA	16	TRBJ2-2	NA	TGTGCCAGCCTAGGGGGGGGTACGATGAACACCGGGGAGCTGTTTTTT	CASLGGGTMNTGELFF
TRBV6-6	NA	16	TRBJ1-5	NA	TGTGCCAGCAGTTACTCCCGCGGGGGGAGCAATCAGCCCCAGCATTTT	CASSYSRGGSNQPQHF
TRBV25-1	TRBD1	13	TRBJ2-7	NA	TGTGCCAGCAGTGTAGGACAGGGCTACGAGCAGTACTTC	CASSVGQGYEQYF
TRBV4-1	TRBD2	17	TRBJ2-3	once	TGCGCCAGCAGCCAAGGTTACGGCGGGGGGGTACTTGATACGCAGTATTTT	CASSQGYGGGVLDTQYF
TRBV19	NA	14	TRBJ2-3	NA	TGTGCCGCCTCCAGGGTCTCCAGCACAGATACGCAGTATTTT	CAASRVSSTDTQYF
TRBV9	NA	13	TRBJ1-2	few	TGTGCCAGCAGCCCATGGACAGTTGGTGGCTACACCTTC	CASSPWTVGGYTF
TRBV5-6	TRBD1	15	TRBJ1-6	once	TGTGCCAGCAGCCTCGTACAGGGGGCGGATTCACCCCTCCACTTT	CASSLVQGADSPLHF
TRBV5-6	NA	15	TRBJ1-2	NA	TGTGCCAGCAGCTTGGCCGGCAGGGGCAACTATGGCTACACCTTC	CASSLAGRGNYGYTF
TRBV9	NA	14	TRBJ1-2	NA	TGTGCCAGCAGCGTAGGTACAACAAACTATGGCTACACCTTC	CASSVGTTNYGYTF
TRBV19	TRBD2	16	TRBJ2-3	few	TGTGCCAGTACGCCTCCGGGGTGGGCGGGGGCAGATACGCAGTATTTT	CASTPPGWAGADTQYF
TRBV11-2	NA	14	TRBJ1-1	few	TGTGCCAGCAGCTCGATACAGGGTAACACTGAAGCTTTCTTT	CASSSIQGNTEAFF
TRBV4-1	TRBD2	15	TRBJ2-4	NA	TGCGCCAGCAGCCAGCTGACTAGCGGGGATAACATTCAGTACTTC	CASSQLTSGDNIQYF
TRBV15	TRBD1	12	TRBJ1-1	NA	TGTGCCACCAGCTTCCGGACAGGTGAGGCTTTCTTT	CATSFRTGEAFF
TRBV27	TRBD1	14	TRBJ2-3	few	TGTGCCAGCAGTCGGGACAGGACCACAGATACGCAGTATTTT	CASSRDRTTDTQYF
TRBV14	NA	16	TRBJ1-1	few	TGTGCCAGCAGCAAAGCGGGGGTGCCATCGAACACTGAAGCTTTCTTT	CASSKAGVPSNTEAFF
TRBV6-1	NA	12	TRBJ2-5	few	TGTGCCAGCAGTGACCCCGGAGGGACCCAGTACTTC	CASSDPGGTQYF
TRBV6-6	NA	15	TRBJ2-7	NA	TGTGCCAGCAGTTACCCAGGAACCGGGGCCTACGAGCAGTACTTC	CASSYPGTGAYEQYF
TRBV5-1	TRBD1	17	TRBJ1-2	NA	TGCGCCAGCAGCGCCATCCGGGACAGGGGTTTAGACTATGGCTACACCTTC	CASSAIRDRGLDYGYTF
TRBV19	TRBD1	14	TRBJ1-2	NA	TGTGCCAGTAGTTTCCGGGACAGGAGGAGTGGCTACACCTTC	CASSFRDRRSGYTF
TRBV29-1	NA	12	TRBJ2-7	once	TGCAGCGCCCGGGACACCTCCTACGAGCAGTACTTC	CSARDTSYEQYF
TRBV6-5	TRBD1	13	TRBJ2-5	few	TGTGCCAGCAGCCCCGGGACAGGAAAGACCCAGTACTTC	CASSPGTGKTQYF
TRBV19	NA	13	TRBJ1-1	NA	TGTGCCAGTAGTAAAGGCAGCGAAACTGAAGCTTTCTTT	CASSKGSETEAFF
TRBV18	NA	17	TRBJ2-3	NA	TGTGCCAGCTCACCAATTGGGGCAGATCTGTTTACAGATACGCAGTATTTT	CASSPIGADLFTDTQYF
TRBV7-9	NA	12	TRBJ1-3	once	TGTGCCAGCAGCCTTTCTGGAAACACCATATATTTT	CASSLSGNTIYF
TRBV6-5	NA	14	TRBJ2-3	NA	TGTGCCAGCAGTCCTGGGTCTCCGAGGGATACGCAGTATTTT	CASSPGSPRDTQYF
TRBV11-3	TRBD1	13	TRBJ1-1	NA	TGTGCCAGCAGGACAGGGGGATCCACTGAAGCTTTCTTT	CASRTGGSTEAFF
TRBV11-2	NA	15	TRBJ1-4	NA	TGTGCCAGCAGCTTAGATGGAGGGGACAATGAAAAACTGTTTTTT	CASSLDGGDNEKLFF
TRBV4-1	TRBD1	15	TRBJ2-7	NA	TGCGCCAGCAGCCGACCGGGACAGGGGTACCACGAGCAGTACTTC	CASSRPGQGYHEQYF
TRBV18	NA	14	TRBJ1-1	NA	TGTGCTAGCTCACCATCGGGTTCCCAAACTGAAGCTTTCTTT	CASSPSGSQTEAFF
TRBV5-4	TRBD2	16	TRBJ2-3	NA	TGTGCCAGCAGCCCCCGGCTAGCGGGGGTCACAGATACGCAGTATTTT	CASSPRLAGVTDTQYF